Included here is one T cell receptor (beta chain) sequence, with context. These data belong to a study of blood T cell repertoires in COVID-19. CDR1 and CDR2 from the germline V gene are MNHEY and SVGAGI. The CDR3 runs to 15 residues. V lost 6 bases and J 4 bases, leaving 16 bases between the germline ends. Only in-frame clones appear in the TCRdb table, and some are missing; sequencing was by immunoSEQ multiplex PCR. The sample shows about 190,000 clones, about nine tenths of them seen only once. The receptor was isolated from a man aged 25 to 40 with acute or convalescent COVID-19. Sequenced sample: peripheral blood. J is TRBJ1-5 and V is TRBV6-5, with D possibly being TRBD1 (5 bases). CDR3 in DNA: TGTGCCAGCAGCCTAAATTGGACACCAAATCAGCCCCAGCATTTT. Residues: CASSLNWTPNQPQHF.